Sequencing of this T cell receptor beta chain was carried out in a study of shared clonotypes between healthy human individuals. V lost 5 bases, J lost 2 bases, and 4 bases stayed unmatched. This CDR3 contains 15 residues. The germline CDR1 and CDR2 sequences are SGHNT and YENEEA. This table comes from immunoSEQ multiplex PCR, and its TCRdb copy is limited to in-frame clones, with some not included. The sample yields fewer than 1.8 million clones, 98% to 99% seen once. The chain couples TRBV11-3 to TRBJ2-3; 10 nucleotides line up with TRBD2. Sequencing was done on a sample of naive CD4+ T cells sorted from blood. Subset denoted: CD45RA+ positively selected. The receptor was isolated from a man aged 25 to 40 in good health. CDR3 coding DNA: TGTGCCAGCAGCGCCAGCGGGAGGGCCACAGATACGCAGTATTTT. Encoded protein: CASSASGRATDTQYF.